The 3 T cell receptor beta chains in this list originate from one sample, sequenced in a study of human T cells and chemical hapten exposure. Via MiXCR, TCRdb re-called the RACE reads, giving one row per CDR3 protein. This table holds about 350,000 distinct CDR3 sequences, approximately 5% found once. Time point given: pre-sensitization, week 0. Treatment indicated: therapeutic diphenylcyclopropenone sensitization with weekly scalp DPC. The material was whole blood, obtained in connection with sensitization to the hapten diphenylcyclopropenone (DPC). These receptors were collected from a woman aged 18 to 35 with alopecia areata. Some clones in this sample may be carry-over from other donors' samples.

The chain employs TRBV2 and TRBJ1-6, with a weak D call TRBD1 (5 bases). The ends were cut back, 8 bases at V and 2 bases at J, with 16 bases in the middle. This CDR3 contains 16 residues. Germline CDR1 is SNHLY and CDR2 is FYNNEI. Written as DNA, the CDR3 is TGTGCCAGCTCCCCCCGGCGGGACCCCTATAATTCACCCCTCCACTTT. Encoded protein: CASSPRRDPYNSPLHF.

This clonotype was found a few times. In DNA, the CDR3 is TGTGCCAGCAGTGGCGACAGGGCCCGGGGGGATCAGCCCCAGCATTTT. This encodes CASSGDRARGDQPQHF. This chain uses TRBV6-1 with TRBJ1-5; 7 positions agree with TRBD1. V lost 4 bases to trimming and J lost 5 bases; unmatched junction nucleotides: 11. Per germline, CDR1 MNHNS and CDR2 SASEGT. The CDR3 covers 16 residues.

This clonotype was seen a few times. The chain employs TRBV5-5 and TRBJ2-7; 10 positions match TRBD2. This CDR3 region has 16 residues. Per the germline V gene, CDR1 is SGHKS and CDR2 is YYEKEE (reference sequence). After removal of 4 bases from V and 7 bases from J, the junction contained 14 bases not matched to a gene. The CDR3 DNA sequence: TGTGCCAGCAGCCGAGGTCTAGCGGGGGCTGACGGGGAGCAGTACTTC. Its translation: CASSRGLAGADGEQYF.